This T cell receptor beta chain was recorded in a study of early T cells in non-severe SARS-CoV-2 infection. Across the study: Sequencing of bulk RNA from unsorted whole blood was done, without chain pairing. Study findings and constraints: Private and CD4 specificities were missed by VDJdb matching, which favored anti-spike CD8 responses.

Separate cDNA molecules each had unique molecular identifiers attached to them. TCRdb re-derived calls from the 5' RACE reads in MiXCR, one entry per CDR3 protein. The sample comprises approximately 76,000 distinct CDR3 sequences, roughly 10% of which are singletons, and about 4.5% rests with the top ten. This clonotype was counted between two and nine times. Its antigen is not known. The CDR3 is 13 residues long. V lost 3 bases to trimming and J lost 4 bases, with 9 bases between them. Germline V gene sequence: CDR1 MNHEY, CDR2 SMNVEV (reference sequence). Sequencing used whole blood. This chain uses TRBV27 with TRBJ1-1; perhaps TRBD1 as D (6 bases). This sequence originates from an adult who was a healthcare worker with PCR-confirmed SARS-CoV-2 infection or an uninfected control (not recorded which). The CDR3: CASSFKGGTEAFF. The CDR3 nucleotides are TGTGCCAGCAGTTTCAAAGGGGGCACTGAAGCTTTCTTT.